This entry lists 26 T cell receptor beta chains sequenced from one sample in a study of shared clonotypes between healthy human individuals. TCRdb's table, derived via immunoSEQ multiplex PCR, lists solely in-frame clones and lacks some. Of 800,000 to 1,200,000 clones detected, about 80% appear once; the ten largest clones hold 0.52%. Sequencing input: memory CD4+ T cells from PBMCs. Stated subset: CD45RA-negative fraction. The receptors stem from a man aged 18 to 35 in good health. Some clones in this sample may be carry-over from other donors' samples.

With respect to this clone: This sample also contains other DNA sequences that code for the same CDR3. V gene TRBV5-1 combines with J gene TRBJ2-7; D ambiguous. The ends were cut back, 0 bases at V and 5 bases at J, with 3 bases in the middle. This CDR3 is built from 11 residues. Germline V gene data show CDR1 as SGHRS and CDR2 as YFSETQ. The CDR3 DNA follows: TGCGCCAGCAGCTTGGAAGACGAGCAGTACTTC. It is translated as CASSLEDEQYF.

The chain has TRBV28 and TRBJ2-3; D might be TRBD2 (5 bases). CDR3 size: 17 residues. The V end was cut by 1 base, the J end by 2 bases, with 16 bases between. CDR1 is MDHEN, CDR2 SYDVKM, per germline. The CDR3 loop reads CASSLSEARSDTDTQYF. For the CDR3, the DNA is TGTGCCAGCAGTTTATCGGAGGCGCGGAGCGACACAGATACGCAGTATTTT.

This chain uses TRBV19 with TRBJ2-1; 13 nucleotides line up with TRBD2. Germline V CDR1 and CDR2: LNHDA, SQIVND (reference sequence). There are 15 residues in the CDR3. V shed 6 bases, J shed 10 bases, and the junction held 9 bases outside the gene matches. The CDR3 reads CASSTPTSGRGEQFF. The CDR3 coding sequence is TGTGCCAGTAGCACTCCTACTAGCGGGAGGGGCGAGCAGTTCTTC.

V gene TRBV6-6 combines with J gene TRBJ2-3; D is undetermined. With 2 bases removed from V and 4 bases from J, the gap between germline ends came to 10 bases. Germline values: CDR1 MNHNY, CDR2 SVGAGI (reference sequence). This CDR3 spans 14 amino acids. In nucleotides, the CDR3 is TGTGCCAGCAGTTACATAGCCAGTGCAGATACGCAGTATTTT. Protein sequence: CASSYIASADTQYF.

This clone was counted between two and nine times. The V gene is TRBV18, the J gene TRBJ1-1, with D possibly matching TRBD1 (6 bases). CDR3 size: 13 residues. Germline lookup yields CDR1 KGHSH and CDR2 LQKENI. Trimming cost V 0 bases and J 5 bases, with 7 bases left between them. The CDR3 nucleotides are TGTGCCAGCTCACCACCCGGACAGACTGAAGCTTTCTTT. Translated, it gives CASSPPGQTEAFF.

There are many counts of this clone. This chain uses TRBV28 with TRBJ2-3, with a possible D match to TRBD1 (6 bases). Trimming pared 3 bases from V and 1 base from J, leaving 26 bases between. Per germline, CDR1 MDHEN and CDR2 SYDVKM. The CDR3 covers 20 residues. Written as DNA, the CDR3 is TGTGCCAGCAGTTTCGACGTAACGGGGACAAAACGGGTGGGCACAGATACGCAGTATTTT. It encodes CASSFDVTGTKRVGTDTQYF.

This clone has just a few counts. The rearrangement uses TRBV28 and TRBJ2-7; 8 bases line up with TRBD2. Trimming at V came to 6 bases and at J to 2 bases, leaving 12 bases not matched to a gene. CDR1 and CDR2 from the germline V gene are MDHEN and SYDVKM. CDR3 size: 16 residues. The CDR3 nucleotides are TGTGCCAGCAGCTCCCCGGGTAGCGGGAACCCCTACGAGCAGTACTTC. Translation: CASSSPGSGNPYEQYF. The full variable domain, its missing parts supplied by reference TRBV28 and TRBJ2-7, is DVKVTQSSRYLVKRTGEKVFLECVQDMDHENMFWYRQDPGLGLRLIYFSYDVKMKEKGDIPEGYSVSREKKERFSLILESASTNQTSMYLCASSSPGSGNPYEQYFGPGTRLTVT.

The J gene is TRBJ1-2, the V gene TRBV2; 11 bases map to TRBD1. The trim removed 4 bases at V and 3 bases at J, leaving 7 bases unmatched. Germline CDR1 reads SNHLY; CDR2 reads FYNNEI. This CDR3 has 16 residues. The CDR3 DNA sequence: TGTGCCAGCAGTGTGTCTACGGGACAGGGGGACTATGGCTACACCTTC. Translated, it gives CASSVSTGQGDYGYTF.

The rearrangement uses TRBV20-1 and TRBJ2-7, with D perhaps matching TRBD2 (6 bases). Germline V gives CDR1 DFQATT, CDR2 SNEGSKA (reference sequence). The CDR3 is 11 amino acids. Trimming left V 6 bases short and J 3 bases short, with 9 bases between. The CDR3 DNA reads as TGCAGTGCCCCGACTAGCTACGAGCAGTACTTC. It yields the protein CSAPTSYEQYF.

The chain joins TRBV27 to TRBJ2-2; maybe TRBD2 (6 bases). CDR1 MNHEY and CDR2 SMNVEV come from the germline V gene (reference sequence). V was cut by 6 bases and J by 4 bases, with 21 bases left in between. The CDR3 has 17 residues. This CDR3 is CASSLEGVLGGTGELFF. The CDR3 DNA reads TGTGCCAGCAGCCTGGAAGGGGTACTGGGGGGCACCGGGGAGCTGTTTTTT.

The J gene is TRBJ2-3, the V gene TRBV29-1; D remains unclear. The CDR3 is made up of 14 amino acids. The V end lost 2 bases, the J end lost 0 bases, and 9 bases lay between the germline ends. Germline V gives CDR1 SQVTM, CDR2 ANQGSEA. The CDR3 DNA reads TGCAGCGTTGAAAGGTATTCCAGCACAGATACGCAGTATTTT. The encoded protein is CSVERYSSTDTQYF.

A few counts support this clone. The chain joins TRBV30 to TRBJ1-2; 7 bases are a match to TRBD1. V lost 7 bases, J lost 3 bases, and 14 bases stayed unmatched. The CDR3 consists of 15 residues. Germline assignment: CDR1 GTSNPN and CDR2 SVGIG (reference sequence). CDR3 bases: TGTGCCTTATGGGACAGTCCGATTTCTCACTATGGCTACACCTTC. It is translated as CALWDSPISHYGYTF.

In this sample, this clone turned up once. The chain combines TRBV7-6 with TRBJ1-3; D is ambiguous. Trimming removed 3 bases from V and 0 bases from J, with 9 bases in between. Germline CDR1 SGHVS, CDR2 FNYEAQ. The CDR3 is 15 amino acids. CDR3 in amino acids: CASSFAISSGNTIYF. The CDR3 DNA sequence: TGTGCCAGCAGCTTTGCAATCTCCTCTGGAAACACCATATATTTT. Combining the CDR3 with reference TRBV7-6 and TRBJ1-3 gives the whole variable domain GAGVSQSPRYKVTKRGQDVALRCDPISGHVSLYWYRQALGQGPEFLTYFNYEAQQDKSGLPNDRFSAERPEGSISTLTIQRTEQRDSAMYRCASSFAISSGNTIYFGEGSWLTVV.

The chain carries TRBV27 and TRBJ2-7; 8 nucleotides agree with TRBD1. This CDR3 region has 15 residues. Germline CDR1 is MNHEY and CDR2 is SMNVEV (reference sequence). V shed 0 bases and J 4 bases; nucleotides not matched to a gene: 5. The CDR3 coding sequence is TGTGCCAGCAGTTTATCGACAGGGGTGGCGTACGAGCAGTACTTC. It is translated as CASSLSTGVAYEQYF.

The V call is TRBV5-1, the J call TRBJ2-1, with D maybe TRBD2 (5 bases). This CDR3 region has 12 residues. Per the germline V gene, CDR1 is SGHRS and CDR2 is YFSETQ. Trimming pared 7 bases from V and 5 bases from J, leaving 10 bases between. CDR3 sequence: CASEGLHNEQFF. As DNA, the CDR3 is TGCGCCAGCGAAGGACTGCACAATGAGCAGTTCTTC.

Written as DNA, the CDR3 is TGTGCCAGCAGTTTTCGGGACAACCAAGAGACCCAGTACTTC. Protein sequence: CASSFRDNQETQYF. The chain links TRBV27 to TRBJ2-5; D might be TRBD1 (6 bases). This CDR3 has 14 amino acids. V was shortened by 3 bases and J by 0 bases, with 8 bases between the two germline ends. Germline lookup yields CDR1 MNHEY and CDR2 SMNVEV (reference sequence).

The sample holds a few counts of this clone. DNA of the CDR3: TGTGCCAGCAGTGCGCCAACAAATAGCAATCAGCCCCAGCATTTT. As protein: CASSAPTNSNQPQHF. The chain is built from TRBV6-1 and TRBJ1-5, with D hard to call. In germline, CDR1 is MNHNS, CDR2 SASEGT. Trimming stripped 4 bases from V and 0 bases from J, with 10 bases between. The CDR3 spans 15 residues.

CDR3 nucleotides: TGTGCCAGCTCAGAGCGGGGGACTAACGGCTACACCTTC. This encodes CASSERGTNGYTF. This chain joins TRBV18 and TRBJ1-2; TRBD1 is a possible D gene (5 bases). Per the germline V gene, CDR1 is KGHSH and CDR2 is LQKENI. The CDR3 contains 13 residues. Trimming left V 5 bases short and J 8 bases short, with 15 bases between.

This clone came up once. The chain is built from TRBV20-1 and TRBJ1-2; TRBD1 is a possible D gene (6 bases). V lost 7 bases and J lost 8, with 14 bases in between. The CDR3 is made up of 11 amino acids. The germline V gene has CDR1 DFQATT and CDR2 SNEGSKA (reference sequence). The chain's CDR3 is CSVYPGDGYTF. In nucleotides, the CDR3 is TGCAGTGTCTATCCAGGGGACGGCTACACCTTC.

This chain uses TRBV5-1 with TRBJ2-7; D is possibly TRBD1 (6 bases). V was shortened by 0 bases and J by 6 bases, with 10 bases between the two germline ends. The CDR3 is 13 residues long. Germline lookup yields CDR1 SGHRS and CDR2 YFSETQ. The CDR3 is CASSLVPTGEQYF. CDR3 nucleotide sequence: TGCGCCAGCAGCTTGGTGCCGACAGGCGAGCAGTACTTC. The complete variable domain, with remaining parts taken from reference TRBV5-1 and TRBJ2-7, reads KAGVTQTPRYLIKTRGQQVTLSCSPISGHRSVSWYQQTPGQGLQFLFEYFSETQRNKGNFPGRFSGRQFSNSRSEMNVSTLELGDSALYLCASSLVPTGEQYFGPGTRLTVT.

CDR3 nucleotide sequence: TGTGCCAGCAGCGTGGGATTTGGAGACACAGATACGCAGTATTTT. Translated: CASSVGFGDTDTQYF. V gene TRBV9 combines with J gene TRBJ2-3; D is ambiguous. This CDR3 is built from 15 residues. The V gene lost 2 bases and the J gene lost 2 bases, with 12 bases spanning the gap. The germline V gene has CDR1 SGDLS and CDR2 YYNGEE.

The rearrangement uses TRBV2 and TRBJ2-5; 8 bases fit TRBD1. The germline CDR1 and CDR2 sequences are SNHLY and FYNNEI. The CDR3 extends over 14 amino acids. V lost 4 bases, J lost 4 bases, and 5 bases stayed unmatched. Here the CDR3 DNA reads TGTGCCAGCAGTGGGAACAGGGGGACAGAGACCCAGTACTTC. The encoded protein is CASSGNRGTETQYF.

CDR3 sequence (DNA): TGTGCCAGCAGCCCGCGTTCGCTAGCGGGAGGGTCCTACAATGAGCAGTTCTTC. This codes for CASSPRSLAGGSYNEQFF. The chain couples TRBV28 to TRBJ2-1; 12 bases line up with TRBD2. J lost 1 base, V lost 6 bases, and 10 bases had no gene match. CDR3 length equals 18 residues. The germline gives CDR1 MDHEN, CDR2 SYDVKM. Using reference TRBV28 and TRBJ2-1 for the parts outside the CDR3, the full variable domain is DVKVTQSSRYLVKRTGEKVFLECVQDMDHENMFWYRQDPGLGLRLIYFSYDVKMKEKGDIPEGYSVSREKKERFSLILESASTNQTSMYLCASSPRSLAGGSYNEQFFGPGTRLTVL.

The CDR3 here is CASSLYRGEQYF. For the CDR3, the DNA is TGTGCCAGCAGCTTGTACAGGGGCGAGCAGTACTTC. The gene calls are TRBV5-6 and TRBJ2-7; TRBD1 aligns across 7 bases. Germline V gives CDR1 SGHDT, CDR2 YYEEEE. CDR3 length: 12 amino acids. V was clipped by 1 base and J by 6 bases; unmatched bases: 1.

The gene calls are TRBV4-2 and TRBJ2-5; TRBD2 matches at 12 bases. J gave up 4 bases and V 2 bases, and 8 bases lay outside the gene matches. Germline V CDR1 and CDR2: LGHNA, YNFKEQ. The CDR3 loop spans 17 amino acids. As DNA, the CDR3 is TGTGCCAGCAGCCAATTTCAACTAGCGGGAGGAGGAGAGACCCAGTACTTC. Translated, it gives CASSQFQLAGGGETQYF.

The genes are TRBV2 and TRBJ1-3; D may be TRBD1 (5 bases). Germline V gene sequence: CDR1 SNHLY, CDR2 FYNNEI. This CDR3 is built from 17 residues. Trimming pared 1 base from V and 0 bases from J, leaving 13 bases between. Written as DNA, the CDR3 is TGTGCCAGCAGTGAAGGGGGACGGCGATACTCTGGAAACACCATATATTTT. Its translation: CASSEGGRRYSGNTIYF.